The present entry profiles one TCR beta chain with its context. The antigen it binds to is not known. Base qualities are not at hand, and no much larger clone is one base apart. Trimming costs V 0 bases and J 7 bases, and their ends lie 13 bases apart. Reading from cysteine to phenylalanine, the CDR3 counts 13 amino acids. Only CDR3 DNA is held: 39 bases, read in frame from base 1. Looking up the germline V gene (reference sequence) yields CDR1 GTSNPN and CDR2 SVGIG. The data derive from a study of Ad26.COV2.S vaccination and SARS-CoV-2 variants listed by TCRdb under 2021. Concerning the study at large: Donors in the vaccine arm were drawn from COV1001, a multicentre, randomized, double-blind, placebo-controlled phase I-IIa trial testing Ad26.COV2.S in healthy adults. Trial participants were randomized into five groups of five, in which low-dose or high-dose Ad26.COV2.S was given once or twice, or placebo was given on both occasions. Blinding of investigators to trial group allocation was maintained during experiments and outcome assessment. TCRbeta repertoire sequencing served as the tool for gauging how specific and how broad the SARS-CoV-2-reactive T cell receptors were following Ad26.COV2.S vaccination. A total of approximately 30 samples were included in the TCR-sequenced set, comprising roughly 19 Ad26.COV2.S vaccine recipients, 5 placebo recipients and 8 SARS-CoV-2 convalescent individuals. Dosing of Ad26.COV2.S was intramuscular, at either 5x10^10 or 1x10^11 viral particles, delivered as one shot or as two shots spaced 56 days apart. What the work shows at the level of the full study, not this receptor alone: Comparable non-spike TCR breadth was observed between vaccine and placebo recipients, consistent with only spike being contained in the vaccine. The authors noted that the TCR breadth and depth analyses may have underestimated total T cell responses. After vaccination, spike-specific CD8+ and CD4+ T cell responses were reported to show substantial breadth. Higher spike-specific TCR breadth was observed in Ad26.COV2.S recipients than in placebo recipients (P = 0.0014). The study was not powered to compare responses between vaccine doses or regimens.

TCRbeta CDR3 regions were sequenced with the immunoSEQ Assay. After extraction, genomic DNA underwent amplification by bias-controlled multiplex PCR, followed by high-throughput sequencing. Under the source paper's analysis protocol: To quantify the absolute abundance of each unique TCRbeta CDR3 region, sequences were collapsed and filtered. T cell fraction was estimated by normalization of TCRbeta template counts to usable DNA, with usable DNA being measured through amplification of reference genes present in all nucleated cells. Repertoire TCRs were annotated as SARS-CoV-2-specific by exact matching of V gene, CDR3 amino acid sequence and J gene to a known reactive TCR set. The reference SARS-CoV-2 TCR set was obtained from MIRA and was filtered for enrichment in COVID-19-positive ImmuneCODE repertoires, whereby public or cross-reactive TCRs were removed. Using the MIRA antigens, annotated TCRs were further analysed by specific ORF or by position within an ORF. Depth was the summed frequency of annotated unique rearrangements, while breadth was defined as annotated unique rearrangements over total unique productive rearrangements. TCR breadth was compared between groups using two-sided Wilcoxon rank-sum tests. This immuneACCESS table, as held by TCRdb, lists in-frame sequences with V and J called but not all clones. Of the missing ones, under half trace to an unresolved V gene in checked studies; the others have no known cause. Clone size and the V and J calls come from that table; the DNA yielded D and trimming. The sample includes around 450,000 clones, with 88% observed a single time. 3.6% of the sample belongs to the ten largest clones.

According to the study, the label for this sample's treatment or condition signals: some 19 received Ad26.COV2.S at low or high dose, single or two shots; 5 received placebo; per-sample allocation not given. For vaccine and placebo recipients, repertoires were sequenced using samples collected on day 63 after the first injection. Between 29 July and 7 August 2020, Cohort 1b enrolled approximately 26 adults aged 18-55 years at one site in Boston, USA. Ad26.COV2.S consisted of a replication-incompetent adenovirus type 26 vector by which a prefusion-stabilized SARS-CoV-2 spike protein from the original Wuhan strain was expressed.

Material: peripheral blood, obtained in a trial of Ad26.COV2.S vaccine versus placebo. Rearrangement joined TRBV30 to TRBJ2-7, with the D gene not confidently named. The clonotype was recovered from a person aged 18-65 years who received the Ad26.COV2.S COVID-19 vaccine or a placebo. Here the CDR3 is given as CAWSVYRWQEQYF. The nucleotide sequence reads TGTGCCTGGAGTGTATATCGGTGGCAGGAGCAGTACTTC.